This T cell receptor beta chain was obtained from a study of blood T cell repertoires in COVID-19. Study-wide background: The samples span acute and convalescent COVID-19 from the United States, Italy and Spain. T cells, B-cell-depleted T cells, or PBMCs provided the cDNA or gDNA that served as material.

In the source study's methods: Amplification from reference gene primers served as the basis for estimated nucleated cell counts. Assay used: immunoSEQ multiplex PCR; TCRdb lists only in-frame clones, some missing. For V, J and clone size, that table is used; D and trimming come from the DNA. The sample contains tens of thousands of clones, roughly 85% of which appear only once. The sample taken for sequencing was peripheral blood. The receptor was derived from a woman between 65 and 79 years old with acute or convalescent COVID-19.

CDR3 loop: CASSQDLAQGASGYTF. The CDR3 nucleotides are TGTGCCAGCAGCCAAGATCTCGCCCAGGGGGCATCTGGCTACACCTTC. This chain connects TRBV14 to TRBJ1-2; 8 bases align to TRBD1. After removal of 0 bases from V and 7 bases from J, the junction contained 10 bases not matched to a gene. Per germline, CDR1 SGHDN and CDR2 FVKESK. The length of the CDR3 is 16 residues.